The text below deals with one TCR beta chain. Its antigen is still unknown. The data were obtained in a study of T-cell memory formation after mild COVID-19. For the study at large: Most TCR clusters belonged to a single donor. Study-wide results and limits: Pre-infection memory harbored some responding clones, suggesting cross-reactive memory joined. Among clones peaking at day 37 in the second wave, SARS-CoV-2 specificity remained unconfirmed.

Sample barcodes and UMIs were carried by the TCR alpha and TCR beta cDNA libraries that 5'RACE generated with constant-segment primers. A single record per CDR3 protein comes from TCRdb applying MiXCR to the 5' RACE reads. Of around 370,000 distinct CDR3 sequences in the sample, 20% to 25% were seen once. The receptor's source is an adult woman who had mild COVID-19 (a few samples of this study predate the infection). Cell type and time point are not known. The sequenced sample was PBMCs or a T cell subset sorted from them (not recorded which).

As DNA, the CDR3 is TGCGCCAGCAGCCAAGATAGGCGAGCCTTTAGCACAGATACGCAGTATTTT. This gives the protein CASSQDRRAFSTDTQYF. The V gene is TRBV4-3, the J gene TRBJ2-3; D is ambiguous. The CDR3 spans 17 residues. CDR1 is LGHNA and CDR2 is YSLEER in the germline V gene. Deletions cut 0 bases from V and 0 bases from J, with 13 bases between.